The rows below give T cell receptor beta chains drawn from one sample of a study of memory CD8 T cells in hepatitis C reinfection. The repertoire was sequenced with immunoSEQ multiplex PCR; TCRdb's copy has only in-frame clones and lacks some. The sample records around 45,000 clones, 89% being singletons. The sequencing sample was made of naive CD8+ T cells sorted from blood. These receptors came from a man between 18 and 35 years old with hepatitis C virus infection. CDR3s include the opening cysteine and the closing phenylalanine or tryptophan. D genes are given only for firm matches. Clone size is stated in some rows and not others, as once, few, many or a class when expanded.

.	TRBV5-8	.	TRBJ1-5	CASNFGSGQPQHF	TGTGCCAGCAATTTCGGGTCGGGTCAGCCCCAGCATTTT
.	TRBV7-2	.	TRBJ2-3	CASSLGDFATDTQYF	TGTGCCAGCAGCTTAGGGGACTTCGCCACAGATACGCAGTATTTT
once	TRBV4-3	TRBD2	TRBJ2-5	CASSQALSAGRETQYF	TGCGCCAGCAGCCAAGCATTATCAGCGGGACGCGAGACCCAGTACTTC
.	TRBV27	.	TRBJ2-7	CASSLTDRYEQYF	TGTGCCAGCAGCTTGACAGACCGCTACGAGCAGTACTTC
.	TRBV5-1	.	TRBJ1-2	CASSFFQALDYGYTF	TGCGCCAGCAGCTTTTTCCAGGCCCTTGACTATGGCTACACCTTC
.	TRBV9	.	TRBJ2-3	CASSSSGSTDTQYF	TGTGCCAGCAGCTCGAGCGGGAGCACAGATACGCAGTATTTT
.	TRBV28	TRBD2	TRBJ2-5	CASSALAGEDQETQYF	TGTGCCAGCAGTGCACTAGCGGGAGAGGATCAAGAGACCCAGTACTTC
.	TRBV28	TRBD1	TRBJ1-2	CASSRDSYYGYTF	TGTGCCAGCAGCCGGGACAGTTACTATGGCTACACCTTC
.	TRBV7-9	TRBD2	TRBJ2-5	CASSPNVLAGDQETQYF	TGTGCCAGCAGTCCAAACGTACTAGCGGGAGACCAAGAGACCCAGTACTTC
.	TRBV5-6	.	TRBJ1-1	CASSLGPGTEAFF	TGTGCCAGCAGCTTGGGCCCGGGCACTGAAGCTTTCTTT
.	TRBV27	.	TRBJ2-1	CASSLNSNNEQFF	TGTGCCAGCAGTTTAAACAGTAACAATGAGCAGTTCTTC
.	TRBV2	TRBD2	TRBJ2-7	CASSEGLAVPEQYF	TGTGCCAGCAGTGAGGGGCTAGCGGTTCCCGAGCAGTACTTC
.	TRBV9	TRBD1	TRBJ2-4	CASSEGGQGAGIQYF	TGTGCCAGCAGCGAGGGGGGACAGGGGGCGGGCATTCAGTACTTC
.	TRBV4-1	.	TRBJ2-2	CASSQGTGVTGELFF	TGCGCCAGCAGCCAAGGAACGGGAGTCACCGGGGAGCTGTTTTTT
.	TRBV11-2	TRBD1	TRBJ2-7	CASSLGTGGGDEQYF	TGTGCCAGCAGCTTAGGGACAGGGGGCGGGGACGAGCAGTACTTC
.	TRBV4-1	TRBD2	TRBJ2-3	CASSQGTFGSGGDTQYF	TGCGCCAGCAGCCAAGGAACTTTTGGTAGCGGGGGAGATACGCAGTATTTT
.	TRBV6-4	.	TRBJ1-1	CASSVIPGNTEAFF	TGTGCCAGCAGTGTAATCCCAGGGAACACTGAAGCTTTCTTT
.	TRBV6-1	.	TRBJ1-2	CASSEAHGGRGYGYTF	TGTGCCAGCAGTGAAGCGCACGGGGGGCGGGGGTATGGCTACACCTTC
.	TRBV18	TRBD2	TRBJ2-5	CASSPGTSGQETQYF	TGTGCCAGCTCCCCCGGGACTAGCGGCCAAGAGACCCAGTACTTC
.	TRBV7-9	TRBD2	TRBJ2-1	CASSLGTSGGAENEQFF	TGTGCCAGCAGCTTAGGGACTAGCGGGGGGGCTGAGAATGAGCAGTTCTTC
.	TRBV28	.	TRBJ2-7	CASSSPWGVYEQYF	TGTGCCAGCAGTTCTCCCTGGGGGGTCTACGAGCAGTACTTC
.	TRBV5-1	.	TRBJ2-7	CASSLEIGLSSYEQYF	TGCGCCAGCAGCTTGGAGATAGGACTGAGCTCCTACGAGCAGTACTTC
.	TRBV11-2	.	TRBJ2-1	CASSHTGEDEQFF	TGTGCCAGCAGCCACACCGGGGAGGATGAGCAGTTCTTC
.	TRBV5-4	.	TRBJ2-2	CASSLAAGELFF	TGTGCCAGCAGCTTGGCCGCCGGGGAGCTGTTTTTT
.	TRBV4-3	TRBD2	TRBJ2-5	CASSRMLAGVQETQYF	TGCGCCAGCAGCCGAATGTTAGCGGGGGTGCAAGAGACCCAGTACTTC
.	TRBV27	.	TRBJ2-7	CASRLEGAAYEQYF	TGTGCCAGCAGACTGGAGGGGGCAGCCTACGAGCAGTACTTC
.	TRBV5-6	TRBD1	TRBJ2-5	CASSSAMTGTQETQYF	TGTGCCAGCAGCTCAGCGATGACAGGGACCCAAGAGACCCAGTACTTC
.	TRBV19	.	TRBJ1-5	CASSIVGGSSQPQHF	TGTGCCAGTAGTATAGTCGGAGGGTCCAGTCAGCCCCAGCATTTT
.	TRBV4-3	TRBD2	TRBJ2-5	CASSPGLAGGGETQYF	TGCGCCAGCAGCCCCGGACTAGCGGGGGGGGGAGAGACCCAGTACTTC
.	TRBV28	TRBD1	TRBJ2-5	CAARDRGLETQYF	TGTGCCGCTCGGGACAGGGGGTTGGAGACCCAGTACTTC
once	TRBV28	.	TRBJ1-5	CASSLEREKGQPQHF	.
.	TRBV29-1	TRBD1	TRBJ2-2	CSVEPPGQGGTGELFF	TGCAGCGTTGAACCACCGGGACAGGGAGGCACCGGGGAGCTGTTTTTT
.	TRBV5-1	TRBD1	TRBJ2-7	CASSLGGTGVYEQYF	TGCGCCAGCAGCTTGGGGGGGACAGGAGTTTACGAGCAGTACTTC